The T cell receptor (beta chain) described here comes from a study of blood T cell repertoires in COVID-19. Study in general: The analysed material was cDNA or gDNA that came from T cells, B-cell-depleted T cells, or PBMCs.

The CDR3 runs 21 residues. Trimming at V came to 2 bases and at J to 0 bases, leaving 18 bases not matched to a gene. Sequencing used immunoSEQ multiplex PCR; TCRdb keeps in-frame clones, though not all of them. This table holds around 270,000 clones, approximately 89% found once. The gene calls are TRBV23-1 and TRBJ2-1; 8 nucleotides agree with TRBD2. TRBV23-1 counts as an open reading frame of uncertain function. The material sequenced was peripheral blood. The sequence was obtained from a woman between 50 and 59 years old with acute or convalescent COVID-19. The CDR3 sequence is CASSQTKRTRTSHYSYNEQFF. For the CDR3, the DNA is TGCGCCAGCAGTCAAACCAAACGTACCAGGACTAGCCATTACTCCTACAATGAGCAGTTCTTC.